This is a list of T cell receptor beta chains from one sample in a study of blood T cells in healthy people across ages. Each CDR3 protein is one row after TCRdb ran MiXCR on the 5' RACE reads. The data hold around 1,700,000 distinct CDR3 sequences, with over 25% observed a single time. Source material: blood. The receptor set was obtained from a woman aged 25 to 39 in good health. The CDR3 runs from the conserved cysteine through the conserved F or W. D genes are given only for firm matches. A row's size may be missing; if present it is once, few, many or a size class.

CDR3 protein: CASSSGTSGWNEQFF
CDR3 DNA: TGTGCCAGCAGCTCCGGGACTAGCGGGTGGAATGAGCAGTTCTTC
V gene: TRBV27
J gene: TRBJ2-1
D gene: TRBD2
clone size: few

CDR3 protein: CSARVLGADGYTF
CDR3 DNA: TGCAGTGCTAGAGTATTAGGGGCAGATGGCTACACCTTC
V gene: TRBV20-1
J gene: TRBJ1-2
D gene: -
clone size: many

CDR3 protein: CASSPGDRGTGYTF
CDR3 DNA: TGTGCCAGCAGCCCGGGGGACAGGGGAACTGGCTACACCTTC
V gene: TRBV5-6
J gene: TRBJ1-2
D gene: TRBD1
clone size: -

CDR3 protein: CASSTYRDRISTDTQYF
CDR3 DNA: TGCGCCAGCAGCACCTACCGGGACAGGATAAGCACAGATACGCAGTATTTT
V gene: TRBV5-1
J gene: TRBJ2-3
D gene: TRBD1
clone size: few

CDR3 protein: CSASAGTEAFF
CDR3 DNA: TGCAGTGCTAGCGCGGGAACTGAAGCTTTCTTT
V gene: TRBV20-1
J gene: TRBJ1-1
D gene: -
clone size: -

CDR3 protein: CASSLAHGSYEQYF
CDR3 DNA: TGTGCCAGCAGCTTAGCACACGGCTCCTACGAGCAGTACTTC
V gene: TRBV7-6
J gene: TRBJ2-7
D gene: -
clone size: -

CDR3 protein: CASSYSLYPSHEQYF
CDR3 DNA: TGTGCCAGCAGTTACTCTTTATATCCCTCACACGAGCAGTACTTC
V gene: TRBV6-6
J gene: TRBJ2-7
D gene: -
clone size: -

CDR3 protein: CASSLGRDRGNSPPHF
CDR3 DNA: TGTGCCAGCAGCTTAGGGAGAGACAGGGGTAATTCACCCCCCCACTTT
V gene: TRBV7-9
J gene: TRBJ1-6
D gene: TRBD1
clone size: -

CDR3 protein: CAIRDREAFHEQYF
CDR3 DNA: TGTGCCATCAGAGACAGGGAGGCTTTCCACGAGCAGTACTTC
V gene: TRBV10-3
J gene: TRBJ2-7
D gene: -
clone size: -

CDR3 protein: CASSEAGFSSGANVLTF
CDR3 DNA: TGTGCCAGCAGTGAAGCCGGGTTTAGCTCTGGGGCCAACGTCCTGACTTTC
V gene: TRBV2
J gene: TRBJ2-6
D gene: -
clone size: -

CDR3 protein: CSARALGGGAYNEQFF
CDR3 DNA: TGCAGTGCTAGGGCACTTGGGGGAGGGGCCTACAATGAGCAGTTCTTC
V gene: TRBV20-1
J gene: TRBJ2-1
D gene: TRBD2
clone size: -

CDR3 protein: CATSDPDRGGEETQYF
CDR3 DNA: TGTGCCACCAGTGATCCGGACAGGGGTGGTGAGGAGACCCAGTACTTC
V gene: TRBV24-1
J gene: TRBJ2-5
D gene: TRBD1
clone size: -